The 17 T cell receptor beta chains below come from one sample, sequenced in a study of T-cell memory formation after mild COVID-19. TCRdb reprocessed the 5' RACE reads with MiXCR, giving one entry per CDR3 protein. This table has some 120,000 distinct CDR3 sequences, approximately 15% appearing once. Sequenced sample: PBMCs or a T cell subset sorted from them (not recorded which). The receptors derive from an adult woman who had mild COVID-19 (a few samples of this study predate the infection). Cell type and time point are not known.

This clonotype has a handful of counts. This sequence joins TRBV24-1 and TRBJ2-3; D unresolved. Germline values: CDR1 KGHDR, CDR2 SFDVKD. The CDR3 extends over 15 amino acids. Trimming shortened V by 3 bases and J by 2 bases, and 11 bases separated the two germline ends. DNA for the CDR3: TGTGCCACCAGTGATGGCAGGATAGACACAGATACGCAGTATTTT. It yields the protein CATSDGRIDTDTQYF.

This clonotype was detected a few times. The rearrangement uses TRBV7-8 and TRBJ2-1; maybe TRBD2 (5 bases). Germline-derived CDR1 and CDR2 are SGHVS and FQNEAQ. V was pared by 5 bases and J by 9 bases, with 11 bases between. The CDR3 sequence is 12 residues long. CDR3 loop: CASSKYAGEQFF. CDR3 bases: TGTGCCAGCAGCAAGTACGCGGGTGAGCAGTTCTTC.

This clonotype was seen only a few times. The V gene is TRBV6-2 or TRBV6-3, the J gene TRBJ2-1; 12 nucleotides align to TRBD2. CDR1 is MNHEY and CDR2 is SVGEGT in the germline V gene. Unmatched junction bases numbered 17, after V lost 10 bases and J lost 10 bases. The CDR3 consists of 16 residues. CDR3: CATARTSGTSGREQFF. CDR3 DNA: TGTGCCACCGCTCGGACTAGCGGGACCTCTGGCAGGGAGCAGTTCTTC.

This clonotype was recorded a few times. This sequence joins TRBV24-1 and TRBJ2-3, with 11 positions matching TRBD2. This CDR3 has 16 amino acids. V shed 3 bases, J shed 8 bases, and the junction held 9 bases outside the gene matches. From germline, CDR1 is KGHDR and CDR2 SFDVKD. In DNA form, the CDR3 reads TGTGCCACCAGTGATCGACTAGCGGGAAACACCTTTACGCAGTATTTT. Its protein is CATSDRLAGNTFTQYF.

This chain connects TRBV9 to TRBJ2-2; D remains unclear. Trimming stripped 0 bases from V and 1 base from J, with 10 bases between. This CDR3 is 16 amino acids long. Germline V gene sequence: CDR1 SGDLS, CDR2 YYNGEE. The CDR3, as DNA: TGTGCCAGCAGCGTAGATTCCGGGTTGAACACCGGGGAGCTGTTTTTT. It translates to CASSVDSGLNTGELFF.

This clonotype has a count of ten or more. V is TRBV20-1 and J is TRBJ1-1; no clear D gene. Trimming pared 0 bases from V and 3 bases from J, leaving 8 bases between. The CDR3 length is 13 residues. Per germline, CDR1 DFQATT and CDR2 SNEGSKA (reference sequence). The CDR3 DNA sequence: TGCAGTGCTAGAGAGGCAGCCTACACTGAAGCTTTCTTT. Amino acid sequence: CSAREAAYTEAFF.

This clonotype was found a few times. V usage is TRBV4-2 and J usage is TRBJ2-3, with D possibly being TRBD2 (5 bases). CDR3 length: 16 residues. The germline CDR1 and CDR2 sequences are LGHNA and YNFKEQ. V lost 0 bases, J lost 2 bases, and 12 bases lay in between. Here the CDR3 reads CASSQDLAGTTDTQYF. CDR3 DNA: TGTGCCAGCAGCCAAGACCTCGCGGGTACCACAGATACGCAGTATTTT.

The CDR3 bases are TGCGCCAGCAGCCAAGATGGGTGGGGACCCCTCCACTTT. Amino acid sequence: CASSQDGWGPLHF. This chain joins TRBV4-1 and TRBJ1-6; the D is unclear. Germline V gene lookup returns CDR1 MGHRA and CDR2 YSYEKL. CDR3 length: 13 amino acids. V was trimmed by 0 bases and J by 12 bases, leaving 9 bases between them.

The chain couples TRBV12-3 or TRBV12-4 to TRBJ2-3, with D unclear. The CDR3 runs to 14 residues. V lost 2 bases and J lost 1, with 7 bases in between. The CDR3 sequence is CASSLPWGTDTQYF. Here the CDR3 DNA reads TGTGCCAGCAGTTTACCCTGGGGCACAGATACGCAGTATTTT.

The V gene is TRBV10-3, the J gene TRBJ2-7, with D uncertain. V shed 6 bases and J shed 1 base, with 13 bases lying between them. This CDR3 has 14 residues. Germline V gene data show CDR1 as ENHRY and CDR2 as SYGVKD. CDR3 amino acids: CAIRLDGWSYEQYF. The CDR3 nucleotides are TGTGCCATCAGACTTGACGGATGGTCCTACGAGCAGTACTTC.

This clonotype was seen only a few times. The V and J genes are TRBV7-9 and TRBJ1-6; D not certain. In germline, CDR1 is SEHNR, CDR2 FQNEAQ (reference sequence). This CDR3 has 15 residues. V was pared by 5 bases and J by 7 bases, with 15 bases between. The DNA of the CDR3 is TGTGCCAGCAGCCTAACGTTGGGCTGGAATTCACCCCTCCACTTT. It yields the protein CASSLTLGWNSPLHF.

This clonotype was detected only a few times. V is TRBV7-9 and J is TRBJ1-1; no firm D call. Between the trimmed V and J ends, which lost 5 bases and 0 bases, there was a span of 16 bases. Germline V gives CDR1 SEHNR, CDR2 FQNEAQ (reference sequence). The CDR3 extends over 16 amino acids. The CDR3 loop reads CASSPTDGPLNTEAFF. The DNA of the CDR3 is TGTGCCAGCAGCCCAACGGACGGACCGTTGAACACTGAAGCTTTCTTT.

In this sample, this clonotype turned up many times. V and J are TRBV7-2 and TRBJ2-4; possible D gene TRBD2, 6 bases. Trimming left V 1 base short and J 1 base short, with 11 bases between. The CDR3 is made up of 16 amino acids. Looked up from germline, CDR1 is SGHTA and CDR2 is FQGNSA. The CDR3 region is CASSLEPGSAKNIQYF. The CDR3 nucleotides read TGTGCCAGCAGCTTAGAACCCGGGAGTGCCAAAAACATTCAGTACTTC.

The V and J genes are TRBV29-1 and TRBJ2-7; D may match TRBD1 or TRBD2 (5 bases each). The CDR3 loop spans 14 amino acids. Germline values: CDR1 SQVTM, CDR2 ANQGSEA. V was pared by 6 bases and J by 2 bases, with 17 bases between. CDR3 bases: TGCAGCGTGACTTCGGGACGTTCAACCTACGAGCAGTACTTC. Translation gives CSVTSGRSTYEQYF.

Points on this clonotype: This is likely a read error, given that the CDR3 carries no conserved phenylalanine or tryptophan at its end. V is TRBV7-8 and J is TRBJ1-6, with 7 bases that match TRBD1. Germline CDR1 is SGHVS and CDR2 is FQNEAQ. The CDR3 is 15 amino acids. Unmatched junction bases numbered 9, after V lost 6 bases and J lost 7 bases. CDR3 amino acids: CASSPTGSLNSPLHS. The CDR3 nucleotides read TGTGCCAGCAGTCCGACAGGGTCTCTGAATTCACCCCTCCACTCT.

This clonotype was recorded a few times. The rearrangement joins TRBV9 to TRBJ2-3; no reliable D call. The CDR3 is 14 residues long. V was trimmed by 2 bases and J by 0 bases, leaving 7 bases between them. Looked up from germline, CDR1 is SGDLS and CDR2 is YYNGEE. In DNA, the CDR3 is TGTGCCAGCAGCGTGGTGTTAAGCACAGATACGCAGTATTTT. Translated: CASSVVLSTDTQYF.

CDR3 region: CASSTGGQGDTQYF. In DNA form, the CDR3 reads TGTGCCAGCAGCACGGGGGGGCAGGGTGATACGCAGTATTTT. This rearrangement joins TRBV7-2 to TRBJ2-3; 8 bases match TRBD2. The CDR3 totals 14 residues. Germline values: CDR1 SGHTA, CDR2 FQGNSA. V was clipped by 5 bases and J by 6 bases; unmatched bases: 7.